The 25 T cell receptor beta chains presented below share a single source sample, sequenced in a study of blood T cell repertoires in COVID-19. Produced via immunoSEQ multiplex PCR; TCRdb's table is partial and in-frame only. The repertoire holds 83,000 or so clones, 82% seen once, with about a fifth in the top ten. Sequencing used peripheral blood. All receptors derive from a human donor in a cohort sampled during active COVID-19.

V and J are TRBV2 and TRBJ2-7; 8 nucleotides match TRBD2. Germline V lookup: CDR1 SNHLY, CDR2 FYNNEI. The CDR3 has 15 residues. With 7 bases clipped from V and 2 bases from J, the junction kept 10 bases outside the gene matches. CDR3 sequence reads: CASTNSGVYPYEQYF. The DNA of the CDR3 is TGTGCCAGCACCAATAGCGGGGTCTACCCCTACGAGCAGTACTTC.

V and J are TRBV14 and TRBJ1-1; weak D call: TRBD1 (5 bases). The CDR3 is 17 residues long. Germline CDR1 is SGHDN and CDR2 is FVKESK. V shed 3 bases and J shed 3 bases, with 20 bases lying between them. CDR3 nucleotide sequence: TGTGCCAGCAGCCAGAGGCGGGGACTGGCGAGGGACACTGAAGCTTTCTTT. Its protein product is CASSQRRGLARDTEAFF.

V usage is TRBV6-5 and J usage is TRBJ1-2, with D perhaps matching TRBD1 (6 bases). V lost 7 bases and J 7 bases, leaving 22 bases between the germline ends. The germline V gene encodes CDR1 MNHEY and CDR2 SVGAGI. The CDR3 sequence is 15 residues long. The CDR3 region is CASKKVTGTSIGYTF. The CDR3 DNA reads TGTGCCAGCAAAAAAGTAACCGGGACATCGATTGGCTACACCTTC.

The chain carries TRBV6-2 or TRBV6-3 and TRBJ2-1; 10 bases are a match to TRBD1. Trimming took 5 bases from V and 9 from J; bases not matched to a gene: 7. Germline V gene data show CDR1 as MNHEY and CDR2 as SVGEGT. The CDR3 has 14 amino acids. The CDR3 DNA is TGTGCCAGCAGTCGGACAGGGGGTTCAGGTGAGCAGTTCTTC. Its protein product is CASSRTGGSGEQFF.

The V and J genes are TRBV20-1 and TRBJ2-1; perhaps TRBD1 as D (6 bases). Germline-derived CDR1 and CDR2 are DFQATT and SNEGSKA (reference sequence). Deletions cut 3 bases from V and 12 bases from J, with 21 bases between. CDR3 length: 14 amino acids. The CDR3 bases are TGCAGTGCTAGTTTATCGGGACACCCTTGGGGGCAGTTCTTC. Residues: CSASLSGHPWGQFF.

The V and J genes are TRBV23-1 and TRBJ1-2, with 8 bases identical to TRBD1. TRBV23-1 is given ORF status, its function remaining uncertain. The CDR3 is 13 amino acids. Losses at the gene ends were 8 bases for V and 8 bases for J; bases not matched to a gene: 10. CDR3 nucleotides: TGCGCCAGCCGGCCAGGGGGCTGGAGGGGCTACACCTTC. This sequence encodes CASRPGGWRGYTF.

CDR3 loop: CASSLAGQDQETQYF. The CDR3 DNA sequence: TGCGCCAGCAGCTTGGCAGGACAAGATCAAGAGACCCAGTACTTC. V and J are TRBV5-1 and TRBJ2-5, with a tentative D call TRBD1 (5 bases). CDR3 size: 15 residues. Germline CDR1 SGHRS, CDR2 YFSETQ. V was shortened by 0 bases and J by 2 bases, with 11 bases between the two germline ends.

The chain couples TRBV30 to TRBJ1-2; D ambiguous. CDR3 length: 11 amino acids. Per the germline V gene, CDR1 is GTSNPN and CDR2 is SVGIG (reference sequence). Deletions cut 0 bases from V and 8 bases from J, with 7 bases between. The CDR3 spells CAWSVSGGYTF. The CDR3 region has the DNA TGTGCCTGGAGTGTTTCGGGGGGCTACACCTTC.

This chain links TRBV9 with TRBJ2-2; the match to TRBD1 covers 8 bases. This CDR3 has 15 amino acids. The trim removed 4 bases at V and 7 bases at J, leaving 9 bases unmatched. In germline, CDR1 is SGDLS, CDR2 YYNGEE. CDR3 nucleotides: TGTGCCAGCAGCCCATTCCAGGGGGCTGGCGGGGAGCTGTTTTTT. Its protein product is CASSPFQGAGGELFF.

This clone appeared a few times. The chain recombines TRBV30 with TRBJ1-5, with D unclear. The CDR3 extends over 13 amino acids. Deletions cut 1 base from V and 1 base from J, with 5 bases between. Germline V gene sequence: CDR1 GTSNPN, CDR2 SVGIG (reference sequence). As DNA, the CDR3 is TGTGCCTGGAGTGCGGAGAGCAATCAGCCCCAGCATTTT. Encoded protein: CAWSAESNQPQHF.

The chain combines TRBV19 with TRBJ2-3; D may be TRBD2 (6 bases). Per germline, CDR1 LNHDA and CDR2 SQIVND (reference sequence). V lost 3 bases and J lost 8, with 15 bases in between. This CDR3 is 14 amino acids long. CDR3 DNA: TGTGCCAGTAGTATTGGCGGGGTTGGTGGTACGCAGTATTTT. It translates to CASSIGGVGGTQYF. Based on the CDR3 plus reference TRBV19 and TRBJ2-3, the full variable domain is DGGITQSPKYLFRKEGQNVTLSCEQNLNHDAMYWYRQDPGQGLRLIYYSQIVNDFQKGDIAEGYSVSREKKESFPLTVTSAQKNPTAFYLCASSIGGVGGTQYFGPGTRLTVL.

The rearrangement links TRBV3-1 (or the pseudogene TRBV3-2) to TRBJ1-1; D is perhaps TRBD1 (6 bases). Per germline, CDR1 LGHDT and CDR2 YNNKEL (reference sequence). The CDR3 has 14 residues. V was clipped by 4 bases and J by 6 bases, with 15 bases between them. This chain's CDR3 is CASSLVRGAAEAFF. CDR3 DNA: TGTGCCAGCAGCCTGGTCCGGGGGGCCGCTGAAGCTTTCTTT.

This clone was seen a single time. The chain has TRBV5-5 and TRBJ1-2, with D possibly being TRBD1 (6 bases). CDR3 size: 13 residues. Trimming cost V 4 bases and J 8 bases, with 15 bases left between them. CDR1 is SGHKS and CDR2 is YYEKEE in the germline V gene (reference sequence). Here the CDR3 reads CASSPLGQLGYTF. In DNA form, the CDR3 reads TGTGCCAGCAGCCCATTGGGACAACTGGGCTACACCTTC.

This chain joins TRBV28 and TRBJ1-1; no clear D gene. The ends were cut back, 6 bases at V and 5 bases at J, with 16 bases in the middle. Germline CDR1 MDHEN, CDR2 SYDVKM. The CDR3 is made up of 14 amino acids. DNA of the CDR3: TGTGCCAGCAGGGTGACCGGTGGAGAGACTGAAGCTTTCTTT. It is translated as CASRVTGGETEAFF.

The chain recombines TRBV4-1 with TRBJ2-1, with a weak D call TRBD2 (6 bases). The V end lost 1 base, the J end lost 9 bases, and 10 bases lay between the germline ends. The CDR3 is 13 amino acids. Germline V gene data show CDR1 as MGHRA and CDR2 as YSYEKL. The CDR3 loop is CASSQGGGGEQFF. CDR3 DNA sequence: TGCGCCAGCAGCCAAGGGGGAGGTGGTGAGCAGTTCTTC.

This chain uses TRBV19 with TRBJ2-3, with 9 bases aligning to TRBD2. Germline V gene data show CDR1 as LNHDA and CDR2 as SQIVND (reference sequence). V was clipped by 3 bases and J by 9 bases; unmatched bases: 10. CDR3 size: 15 residues. The CDR3 region is CASSMSRGGVGTQYF. As DNA, the CDR3 is TGTGCCAGTAGTATGTCGCGGGGGGGAGTGGGGACGCAGTATTTT. Variable domain in full (rest from reference TRBV19 and TRBJ2-3): DGGITQSPKYLFRKEGQNVTLSCEQNLNHDAMYWYRQDPGQGLRLIYYSQIVNDFQKGDIAEGYSVSREKKESFPLTVTSAQKNPTAFYLCASSMSRGGVGTQYFGPGTRLTVL.

This clone was seen only once. The chain combines TRBV6-1 with TRBJ1-2, with 11 bases lining up with TRBD1. CDR3 size: 16 residues. Germline values: CDR1 MNHNS, CDR2 SASEGT. V lost 4 bases, J lost 4 bases, and 8 bases stayed unmatched. CDR3 coding DNA: TGTGCCAGCAGTGCGGACAGGGGGCAGATTATCTATGGCTACACCTTC. Residues: CASSADRGQIIYGYTF.

The chain combines TRBV11-3 with TRBJ2-2, with 8 bases that match TRBD2. This CDR3 comprises 15 residues. Losses at the gene ends were 5 bases for V and 1 base for J; bases not matched to a gene: 3. CDR1 and CDR2 from the germline V gene are SGHNT and YENEEA. The CDR3, as DNA: TGTGCCAGCAGCCCGCTAGCGGGGAACACCGGGGAGCTGTTTTTT. It specifies CASSPLAGNTGELFF.

This chain links TRBV27 with TRBJ2-3; D is uncertain. Germline V gene lookup returns CDR1 MNHEY and CDR2 SMNVEV (reference sequence). CDR3 length equals 13 residues. The germline V and J ends were trimmed by 1 base and 4 bases, with 6 bases remaining between them. CDR3 nucleotides: TGTGCCAGCAGTTTATGGGCGTCAGATACGCAGTATTTT. This encodes CASSLWASDTQYF.

This sequence joins TRBV6-1 and TRBJ2-4; possible D gene TRBD1, 6 bases. The germline CDR1 and CDR2 sequences are MNHNS and SASEGT. This CDR3 contains 17 residues. Trimming shortened V by 1 base and J by 0 bases, and 13 bases separated the two germline ends. CDR3 loop: CASSEVGGGLAKNIQYF. CDR3 nucleotide sequence: TGTGCCAGCAGTGAAGTTGGTGGGGGCCTAGCCAAAAACATTCAGTACTTC.

CDR3 amino acids: CASSTRDRGLYEQYF. The DNA for the CDR3 is TGTGCCAGCTCAACCCGGGACAGGGGGCTCTACGAGCAGTACTTC. V gene TRBV18 combines with J gene TRBJ2-7; the match to TRBD1 covers 12 bases. Germline CDR1 is KGHSH and CDR2 is LQKENI. The CDR3 totals 15 residues. Germline trimming cut 5 bases from V and 3 bases from J; bases unmatched to any gene: 5.

The rearrangement uses TRBV6-5 and TRBJ2-1; D might be TRBD1 (7 bases). From germline, CDR1 is MNHEY and CDR2 SVGAGI. The CDR3 covers 15 residues. Trimming shortened V by 3 bases and J by 4 bases, and 13 bases separated the two germline ends. CDR3 coding DNA: TGTGCCAGCAGTTATACAGGGGAGGATTACAATGAGCAGTTCTTC. As protein: CASSYTGEDYNEQFF.

The V gene is TRBV28, the J gene TRBJ1-2; 7 bases are shared with TRBD1. The germline gives CDR1 MDHEN, CDR2 SYDVKM. The CDR3 contains 16 residues. The V segment lost 3 bases and the J segment 5 bases; nucleotides outside the gene matches: 12. This CDR3 reads CASSFPAHTGDYGYTF. The DNA for the CDR3 is TGTGCCAGCAGTTTCCCCGCCCACACAGGGGATTATGGCTACACCTTC.

This clone was counted once. The chain uses TRBV14 and TRBJ2-1; a weak D match, TRBD2 (6 bases). V was cut by 1 base and J by 3 bases, with 13 bases left in between. In germline, CDR1 is SGHDN, CDR2 FVKESK. The CDR3 length is 16 residues. The DNA for the CDR3 is TGTGCCAGCAGCCAAGCGGTCCTGGGGGGCTACAATGAGCAGTTCTTC. Amino acids: CASSQAVLGGYNEQFF.

The V and J genes are TRBV3-1 (or the pseudogene TRBV3-2) and TRBJ2-7; 7 nucleotides agree with TRBD2. The CDR3 consists of 15 residues. Looked up from germline, CDR1 is LGHDT and CDR2 is YNNKEL (reference sequence). With V trimmed by 5 bases and J by 1 base, 8 bases remained unmatched. CDR3 protein: CASSVKAGRSYEQYF. For the CDR3, the DNA is TGTGCCAGCAGCGTTAAAGCGGGGCGGTCCTACGAGCAGTACTTC.